The 17 T cell receptor beta chains below were found in one sample sequenced in a study of blood T cell repertoires in COVID-19. Generated by immunoSEQ multiplex PCR, the TCRdb table keeps only in-frame clones and is missing some. Of some 87,000 clones in the sample, 84% are singletons; the top ten hold about a quarter. Sequencing was carried out using peripheral blood. These receptors were obtained from a human donor in a cohort sampled during active COVID-19.

This chain joins TRBV6-5 and TRBJ2-1; 13 bases agree with TRBD2. V was pared by 1 base and J by 7 bases, with 1 base of the junction left unmatched. The length of the CDR3 is 15 residues. The germline V gene encodes CDR1 MNHEY and CDR2 SVGAGI. The CDR3 DNA reads TGTGCCAGCAGTTACTTGGGACTAGCGGGAAATGAGCAGTTCTTC. Encoded protein: CASSYLGLAGNEQFF.

The chain links TRBV11-2 to TRBJ2-1; 9 bases match TRBD2. CDR1 and CDR2 (germline): SGHAT, FQNNGV. Germline trimming cut 5 bases from V and 4 bases from J; bases unmatched to any gene: 9. This CDR3 spans 16 amino acids. The CDR3 sequence is CASSLLTSGIYNEQFF. Here the CDR3 DNA reads TGTGCCAGCAGCCTCTTGACTAGCGGTATATACAATGAGCAGTTCTTC. Complete variable domain (other parts from reference TRBV11-2 and TRBJ2-1): EAGVAQSPRYKIIEKRQSVAFWCNPISGHATLYWYQQILGQGPKLLIQFQNNGVVDDSQLPKDRFSAERLKGVDSTLKIQPAKLEDSAVYLCASSLLTSGIYNEQFFGPGTRLTVL.

The CDR3 sequence: CATSRAGGTGANVLTF. In DNA form, the CDR3 reads TGTGCCACCAGCAGGGCCGGGGGGACTGGGGCCAACGTCCTGACTTTC. The chain joins TRBV15 to TRBJ2-6, with 7 bases identical to TRBD2. Per germline, CDR1 LNHNV and CDR2 YYDKDF (reference sequence). Trimming at V came to 3 bases and at J to 2 bases, leaving 4 bases not matched to a gene. This CDR3 contains 16 residues.

The V call is TRBV19, the J call TRBJ1-2, with a possible D match to TRBD1 (6 bases). Germline V lookup: CDR1 LNHDA, CDR2 SQIVND (reference sequence). V lost 7 bases to trimming and J lost 2 bases, with 14 bases between them. The length of the CDR3 is 14 residues. CDR3 sequence: CASTAQGQNYGYTF. DNA of the CDR3: TGTGCCAGTACCGCACAGGGTCAGAACTATGGCTACACCTTC.

The chain recombines TRBV7-2 with TRBJ2-1; tentative D call: TRBD2 (6 bases). This CDR3 contains 17 residues. Germline CDR1 reads SGHTA; CDR2 reads FQGNSA. Trimming took 1 base from V and 3 from J, leaving 16 bases between them. The DNA for the CDR3 is TGTGCCAGCAGCTTAGTAGGCTCAGCGGGCATCTACAATGAGCAGTTCTTC. The encoded protein is CASSLVGSAGIYNEQFF.

Points on this clone: At one end, the junction sequence differs from germline, possibly due to a read error. This chain links TRBV7-9 with TRBJ1-5; D is ambiguous. Germline V gene data show CDR1 as SEHNR and CDR2 as FQNEAQ (reference sequence). This CDR3 region has 14 residues. The CDR3 DNA reads TGTGCCAGCAGCTTAGGCGCCTCGATTCAGGCCCAGCATTTT. It encodes CASSLGASIQAQHF.

The chain joins TRBV6-5 to TRBJ1-2; tentatively, D is TRBD1 (6 bases). CDR3 length: 15 amino acids. The germline gives CDR1 MNHEY, CDR2 SVGAGI. V lost 8 bases to trimming and J lost 3 bases, with 19 bases between them. Written as DNA, the CDR3 is TGTGCCAGCTCACCCTCTTACAGGGATGACTATGGCTACACCTTC. It is translated as CASSPSYRDDYGYTF.

J is TRBJ2-3 and V is TRBV6-5; the match to TRBD1 covers 7 bases. V lost 7 bases to trimming and J lost 0 bases; unmatched junction nucleotides: 7. The length of the CDR3 is 15 residues. Per germline, CDR1 MNHEY and CDR2 SVGAGI. As DNA, the CDR3 is TGTGCCAGCATCAGGGGGAGTTCTAGCACAGATACGCAGTATTTT. It encodes CASIRGSSSTDTQYF.

This rearrangement joins TRBV6-1 to TRBJ2-5, with 7 bases lining up with TRBD1. The germline gives CDR1 MNHNS, CDR2 SASEGT. The CDR3 covers 15 residues. Trimming at V came to 3 bases and at J to 4 bases, leaving 8 bases not matched to a gene. CDR3 amino acids: CASSDMRAGGETQYF. CDR3 nucleotides: TGTGCCAGCAGTGATATGAGGGCAGGGGGAGAGACCCAGTACTTC.

This CDR3 is CASSLVTSGTDTQYF. DNA for the CDR3: TGTGCCAGCAGCTTAGTGACTAGCGGCACAGATACGCAGTATTTT. This rearrangement joins TRBV7-9 to TRBJ2-3; 8 bases agree with TRBD2. After removal of 1 base from V and 1 base from J, the junction contained 1 base not matched to a gene. Germline loops: CDR1 SEHNR, CDR2 FQNEAQ (reference sequence). The CDR3 extends over 15 amino acids.

The V gene is TRBV27, the J gene TRBJ1-5, with D perhaps matching TRBD1 (5 bases). Per the germline V gene, CDR1 is MNHEY and CDR2 is SMNVEV (reference sequence). The V gene lost 1 base and the J gene lost 3 bases, with 10 bases spanning the gap. This CDR3 is built from 15 residues. DNA of the CDR3: TGTGCCAGCAGTTTATTTCAGGGCACCAATCAGCCCCAGCATTTT. It is translated as CASSLFQGTNQPQHF.

This sequence joins TRBV23-1 and TRBJ2-5; a weak D match, TRBD1 (5 bases). TRBV23-1 is annotated as an ORF whose role is uncertain. This CDR3 has 15 amino acids. V shed 4 bases and J shed 4 bases, with 16 bases lying between them. This CDR3 is CASSRTEGQRETQYF. CDR3 sequence (DNA): TGCGCCAGCAGTCGAACCGAAGGACAACGAGAGACCCAGTACTTC.

The V gene is TRBV19, the J gene TRBJ1-2, with D tentatively TRBD1 (6 bases). The CDR3 extends over 15 amino acids. From germline, CDR1 is LNHDA and CDR2 SQIVND (reference sequence). The ends were cut back, 7 bases at V and 2 bases at J, with 17 bases in the middle. The CDR3 here is CASKTGTNPNYGYTF. In DNA form, the CDR3 reads TGTGCCAGTAAAACCGGGACAAATCCCAACTATGGCTACACCTTC.

V and J are TRBV19 and TRBJ1-1; a possible D gene is TRBD1 (6 bases). The CDR3 totals 13 residues. V shed 5 bases and J shed 2 bases, with 9 bases lying between them. CDR1 is LNHDA, CDR2 SQIVND, per germline (reference sequence). CDR3 nucleotides: TGTGCCAGTAGTGGACAGATAAACACTGAAGCTTTCTTT. Amino acids: CASSGQINTEAFF.

V and J are TRBV7-6 and TRBJ2-2; possible D gene TRBD1, 6 bases. The CDR3 is 17 amino acids. V shed 1 base and J shed 6 bases, with 18 bases lying between them. Looked up from germline, CDR1 is SGHVS and CDR2 is FNYEAQ. The DNA of the CDR3 is TGTGCCAGCAGCTTAGGCGGAACAGGGTACGCGGCCGGGGAGCTGTTTTTT. Its translation is CASSLGGTGYAAGELFF.

The gene calls are TRBV7-8 and TRBJ2-3; TRBD1 might be the D (5 bases). Trimming stripped 5 bases from V and 6 bases from J, with 15 bases between. This CDR3 is built from 14 residues. CDR1 is SGHVS, CDR2 FQNEAQ, per germline. The CDR3 DNA reads TGTGCCAGCAGCCTTACCCCTGGGGCGGATACGCAGTATTTT. The encoded protein is CASSLTPGADTQYF.

The chain recombines TRBV28 with TRBJ1-2; tentative D call: TRBD1 (5 bases). Germline values: CDR1 MDHEN, CDR2 SYDVKM. The CDR3 extends over 13 amino acids. The V end was cut by 8 bases, the J end by 6 bases, with 16 bases between. The CDR3 loop reads CASGGRAGDGYTF. CDR3 bases: TGTGCCAGCGGAGGGAGGGCGGGGGATGGCTACACCTTC.